The sequence of this TCR beta chain was determined in a study of Graves' ophthalmopathy and Graves' hyperthyroidism. For repertoire sequencing, the TCR beta CDR3 regions were amplified from RNA transcripts. HTBI primers served in a first-round RT-PCR, which a second-round multiplex PCR followed. TCRdb processed the multiplex PCR reads anew with MiXCR; each CDR3 protein has one entry. The sample gives around 1.1 million distinct CDR3 sequences, 36% of which show up once; 8.5% to 14% is in the top ten. This clonotype was seen more than once but under ten times. The hyperthyroidism patients had a new diagnosis of under 2 months' duration and were aged 18 to 65. Germline values: CDR1 MNHEY, CDR2 SVGEGT. This CDR3 spans 13 amino acids. V lost 8 bases, J lost 5 bases, and 4 bases stayed unmatched.

V gene TRBV6-2 or TRBV6-3 combines with J gene TRBJ2-7, with 12 positions matching TRBD2. Specimen: peripheral blood or thyroid tissue (not recorded which). The source of this sequence is an adult man with Graves' hyperthyroidism. For the CDR3, the DNA is TGTGCCAGCCGGACTAGCGGGATCAACGAGCAGTACTTC. Translation: CASRTSGINEQYF.